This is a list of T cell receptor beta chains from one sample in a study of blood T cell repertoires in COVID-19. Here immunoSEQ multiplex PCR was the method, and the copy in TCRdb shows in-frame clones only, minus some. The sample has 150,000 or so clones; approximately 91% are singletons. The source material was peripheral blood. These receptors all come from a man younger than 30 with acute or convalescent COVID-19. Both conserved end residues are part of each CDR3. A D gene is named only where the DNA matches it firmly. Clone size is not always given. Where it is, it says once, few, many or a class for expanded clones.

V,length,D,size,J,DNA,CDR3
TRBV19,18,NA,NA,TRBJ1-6,TGTGCCAGTAGTATAGATAAACCAGGCGAAGCCTATAATTCACCCCTCCACTTT,CASSIDKPGEAYNSPLHF
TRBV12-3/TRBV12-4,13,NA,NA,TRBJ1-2,TGTGCCAGCAGTTCTACAGGGAGCTATGGCTACACCTTC,CASSSTGSYGYTF
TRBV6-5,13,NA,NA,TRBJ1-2,TGTGCCAGCAACCCGGGACAAAGGACTTACTACACCTTC,CASNPGQRTYYTF
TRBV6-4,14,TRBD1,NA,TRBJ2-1,TGTGCCAGCAGTCCCGGGACAGGGAACAATGAGCAGTTCTTC,CASSPGTGNNEQFF
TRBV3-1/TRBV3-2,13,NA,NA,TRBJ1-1,TGTGCCAGCAGCCCCGCCCGGGGGACTGAAGCTTTCTTT,CASSPARGTEAFF
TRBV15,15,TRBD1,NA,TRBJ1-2,TGTGCCACCAGCAGTCCCCAGAAGGGACAGTATGGCTACACCTTC,CATSSPQKGQYGYTF
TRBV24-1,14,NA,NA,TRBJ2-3,TGTGCCACCAGTGATTTCGGTCGAACAGATACGCAGTATTTT,CATSDFGRTDTQYF
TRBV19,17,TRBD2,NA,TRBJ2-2,TGTGCCAGTAGTATCCCAGGACTAGCGGGTACCACCGGGGAGCTGTTTTTT,CASSIPGLAGTTGELFF
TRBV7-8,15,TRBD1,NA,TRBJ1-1,TGTGCCAGCAGCTTAGTTGGTCAGGGGGACACTGAAGCTTTCTTT,CASSLVGQGDTEAFF
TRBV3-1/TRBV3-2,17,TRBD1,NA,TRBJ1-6,TGTGCCAGCAGCCAGACAGGGGGAATCGCCTATAATTCACCCCTCCACTTT,CASSQTGGIAYNSPLHF
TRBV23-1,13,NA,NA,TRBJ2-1,TGCGCCAGCAGATCCATTAGACTTGTGGAGCAGTTCTTC,CASRSIRLVEQFF
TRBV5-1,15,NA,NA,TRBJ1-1,TGCGCCAGCAGCTTACAGGGTGTGACTAACACTGAAGCTTTCTTT,CASSLQGVTNTEAFF
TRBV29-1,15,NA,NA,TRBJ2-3,TGCAGCGTTGAAATTAGGAGTACTAGCACAGATACGCAGTATTTT,CSVEIRSTSTDTQYF
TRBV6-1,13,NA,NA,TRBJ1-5,TGTGCCAGCAGTGAAGAAGCGCGGCAGCCCCAGCATTTT,CASSEEARQPQHF
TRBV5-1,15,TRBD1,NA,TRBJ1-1,TGCGCCAGCAGCGGAAATGGAGGGGGCGACACTGAAGCTTTCTTT,CASSGNGGGDTEAFF
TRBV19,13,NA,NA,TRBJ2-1,TGTGCCAGTAGCCCCAGGAGGAGGGACGAGCAGTTCTTC,CASSPRRRDEQFF
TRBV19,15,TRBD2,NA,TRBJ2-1,TGTGCCAGTAAGATCACCTCGGGACTAGCGGGTCCTCAGTTCTTC,CASKITSGLAGPQFF
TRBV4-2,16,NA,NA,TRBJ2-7,TGTGCCAGCAGCCAAGAACTGGGGGGTTCTACCTACGAGCAGTACTTC,CASSQELGGSTYEQYF
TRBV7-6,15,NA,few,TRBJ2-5,TGTGCCAGCAGCTTAGTGGAAGAGGCCATGGGTACCCAGTACTTC,CASSLVEEAMGTQYF
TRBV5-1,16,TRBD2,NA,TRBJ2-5,TGCGCCAGCAGACAAGGTCTGTCGGGGGGGGATGAGACCCAGTACTTC,CASRQGLSGGDETQYF
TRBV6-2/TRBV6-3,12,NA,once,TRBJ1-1,TGTGCCAGCAGTTACTCTCTGGCAGGGACTTTCTTT,CASSYSLAGTFF
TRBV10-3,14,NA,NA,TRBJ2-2,TGTGCCACCTCAGACAGGAAGAACACCGGGGAGCTGTTTTTT,CATSDRKNTGELFF
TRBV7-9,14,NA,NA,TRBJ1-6,TGTGCCAGCAGCTTAGGGGACACCGGTTCACCCCTCCACTTT,CASSLGDTGSPLHF
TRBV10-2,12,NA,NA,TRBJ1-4,TGCGCCAGCTCCGCGGCTAATGAAAAACTGTTTTTT,CASSAANEKLFF
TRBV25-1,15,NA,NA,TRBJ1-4,TGTGCCAGCAGTGGGCCGGGACTCTCAAATGAAAAACTGTTTTTT,CASSGPGLSNEKLFF
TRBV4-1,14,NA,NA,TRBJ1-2,TGCGCCAGCAGCCAAGTGGAGGGGTGGTATGGCTACACCTTC,CASSQVEGWYGYTF
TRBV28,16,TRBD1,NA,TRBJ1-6,TGTGCCAGCAGTTTAGTCCTGGGACAGCATAATTCACCCCTCCACTTT,CASSLVLGQHNSPLHF
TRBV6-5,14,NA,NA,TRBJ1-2,TGTGCCAGCAGTAAGGACAGCCCCAGTAGTGGCTACACCTTC,CASSKDSPSSGYTF
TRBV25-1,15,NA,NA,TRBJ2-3,TGTGCCAGCAGTAACCAGGGGTATAGCACAGATACGCAGTATTTT,CASSNQGYSTDTQYF
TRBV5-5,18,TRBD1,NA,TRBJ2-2,TGTGCCAGCAGCTTGAGGACAGGGGAGTTTCGGGACACCGGGGAGCTGTTTTTT,CASSLRTGEFRDTGELFF
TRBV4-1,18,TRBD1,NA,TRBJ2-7,TGCGCCAGCAGCCAAACATCTACAGGGGGGCCCAATCCCTACGAGCAGTACTTC,CASSQTSTGGPNPYEQYF
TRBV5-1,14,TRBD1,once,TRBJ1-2,TGCGCCAGCGGGTCCACCGGGACAGATTATGGCTACACCTTC,CASGSTGTDYGYTF
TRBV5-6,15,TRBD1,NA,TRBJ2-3,TGTGCCAGCAGCGGGCGGGACAGGGTGGCAGATACGCAGTATTTT,CASSGRDRVADTQYF